The 5 T cell receptor beta chains reported below all come from one sample, sequenced in a study of blood T cell repertoires in COVID-19. Using immunoSEQ multiplex PCR, the repertoire was profiled, and TCRdb retains in-frame clones only, with some absent. The sample yields about 230,000 clones, approximately 82% seen once. The source material was peripheral blood. Receptor source: a woman aged 40 to 55 who had recovered from COVID-19.

The CDR3 loop reads CASSYLRGTEAFF. CDR3 bases: TGTGCCAGCAGTTACTTGCGGGGAACTGAAGCTTTCTTT. The chain carries TRBV6-2 or TRBV6-3 and TRBJ1-1; no definite D call. The CDR3 loop spans 13 amino acids. V was shortened by 1 base and J by 5 bases, with 8 bases between the two germline ends. Germline CDR1 MNHEY, CDR2 SVGEGT.

CDR3: CASSSPGTHLRGTEAFF. CDR3 bases: TGTGCCAGCAGTTCACCAGGGACTCACCTTAGGGGCACTGAAGCTTTCTTT. V is TRBV27 and J is TRBJ1-1, with D possibly TRBD1 on 5 matching bases. V lost 4 bases, J lost 4 bases, and 22 bases lay in between. CDR3 size: 17 residues. CDR1 and CDR2 (germline): MNHEY, SMNVEV (reference sequence).

The rearrangement uses TRBV18 and TRBJ2-7; 7 bases line up with TRBD1. Losses at the gene ends were 3 bases for V and 3 bases for J; bases not matched to a gene: 14. This CDR3 is 17 amino acids long. Germline V lookup: CDR1 KGHSH, CDR2 LQKENI. This CDR3 reads CASSPHQLGQNSYEQYF. DNA of the CDR3: TGTGCCAGCTCACCTCATCAATTGGGACAGAACAGCTACGAGCAGTACTTC.

The chain has TRBV3-1 (or the pseudogene TRBV3-2) and TRBJ1-1; tentatively, D is TRBD1 (6 bases). Germline V gene data show CDR1 as LGHDT and CDR2 as YNNKEL (reference sequence). The CDR3 consists of 14 residues. Trimming took off 1 base at V and 5 bases at J, with 11 bases between the two ends. The DNA of the CDR3 is TGTGCCAGCAGCCAAGGAACAGGGTCGACTGAAGCTTTCTTT. Protein sequence: CASSQGTGSTEAFF.

This clone has only one observation. The CDR3 DNA reads TGCAGCGTCGTGGACAGGGGGCCTGGAAACACCATATATTTT. This encodes CSVVDRGPGNTIYF. This rearrangement joins TRBV29-1 to TRBJ1-3; TRBD1 aligns across 11 bases. Germline V gene data show CDR1 as SQVTM and CDR2 as ANQGSEA. Trimming took 6 bases from V and 2 from J; bases not matched to a gene: 3. The CDR3 is made up of 14 amino acids.